This is a list of T cell receptor beta chains from one sample in a study of shared clonotypes between healthy human individuals. The table came from immunoSEQ multiplex PCR; TCRdb's copy has only in-frame clones and leaves some out. The table records about 2.4 million clones, roughly 93% of them present only once. Sequenced: naive CD4+ T cells from PBMCs. The receptors come from a man aged 18 to 29 in good health. Some clones in this sample may be carry-over from other donors' samples. The CDR3 runs from the conserved cysteine through the conserved F or W. A D gene is named only where the DNA matches it firmly. The size field is filled for only some rows; it gives once, few, many or a size class.

clone size,D gene,J gene,V gene,CDR3 protein,CDR3 DNA
NA,NA,TRBJ2-6,TRBV18,CASSPADSGANVLTF,TGTGCCAGCTCACCTGCCGACTCTGGGGCCAACGTCCTGACTTTC
NA,NA,TRBJ1-1,TRBV18,CASSPLSIYLTEAFF,TGTGCCAGCTCACCACTTAGTATATACCTCACTGAAGCTTTCTTT
NA,TRBD2,TRBJ2-1,TRBV5-1,CASSGLAGSYNEQFF,TGCGCCAGCAGCGGGCTAGCGGGATCCTACAATGAGCAGTTCTTC
NA,TRBD1,TRBJ2-2,TRBV7-3,CASSLGAGTGDGELFF,TGTGCCAGCAGCTTGGGCGCTGGGACAGGGGACGGGGAGCTGTTTTTT
NA,NA,TRBJ2-2,TRBV28,CASQLALGTGELFF,TGTGCCAGCCAACTAGCTCTCGGGACCGGGGAGCTGTTTTTT
NA,NA,TRBJ2-1,TRBV4-3,CASSQMAGSYNEQFF,TGCGCCAGCAGCCAAATGGCGGGTTCCTACAATGAGCAGTTCTTC
NA,NA,TRBJ1-2,TRBV5-6,CASWPIGGTNYGYTF,TGTGCCAGCTGGCCAATTGGGGGAACTAACTATGGCTACACCTTC
NA,TRBD2,TRBJ2-1,TRBV7-6,CASSLANGREQFF,TGTGCCAGCAGCTTAGCGAACGGGAGGGAGCAGTTCTTC
NA,NA,TRBJ1-2,TRBV6-5,CASSYSTTRDVYTF,TGTGCCAGCAGTTACTCGACCACGAGGGATGTCTACACCTTC
once,NA,TRBJ1-1,TRBV4-3,CASSRDGAGNTEAFF,TGCGCCAGCAGCCGTGATGGGGCGGGGAACACTGAAGCTTTCTTT
NA,NA,TRBJ2-7,TRBV7-9,CASSLGVDASYEQYF,TGTGCCAGCAGCTTAGGAGTTGATGCCTCCTACGAGCAGTACTTC
once,NA,TRBJ2-6,TRBV5-1,CASRSSGANVLTF,TGCGCCAGCCGGAGCTCTGGGGCCAACGTCCTGACTTTC